One sample yielded the 19 T cell receptor beta chains listed below, sequenced in a study of shared clonotypes between healthy human individuals. Some clones are missing from TCRdb's copy, which holds only in-frame ones; the method was immunoSEQ multiplex PCR. The sample includes approximately 2.5 million clones, 93% of them seen just once. The sample comprised naive CD4+ T cells from PBMCs. Subset given: CD45RA+ positively selected. All receptors derive from a young man in good health. Some clones in this sample may be carry-over from other donors' samples.

The V gene is TRBV4-1, the J gene TRBJ2-2; possibly TRBD2 for D (5 bases). Germline CDR1 is MGHRA and CDR2 is YSYEKL. Trimming left V 2 bases short and J 5 bases short, with 6 bases between. The CDR3 totals 13 residues. The DNA for the CDR3 is TGCGCCAGCAGCCAACGCGGGACCGGGGAGCTGTTTTTT. This codes for CASSQRGTGELFF.

The rearrangement joins TRBV10-2 to TRBJ1-2; TRBD1 matches 10 bases. With 3 bases clipped from V and 8 bases from J, the junction kept 12 bases outside the gene matches. Germline V gene lookup returns CDR1 WSHSY and CDR2 SAAADI. The CDR3 sequence is 16 residues long. In DNA form, the CDR3 reads TGCGCCAGCAGTGACGTCCGGGACAGGGGAGTTGGGGGCTACACCTTC. It specifies CASSDVRDRGVGGYTF.

The chain combines TRBV28 with TRBJ2-2; a possible D gene is TRBD2 (6 bases). Germline-derived CDR1 and CDR2 are MDHEN and SYDVKM. V lost 7 bases to trimming and J lost 5 bases, with 11 bases between them. The CDR3 is 13 amino acids. The DNA for the CDR3 is TGTGCCAGCACCCTGGGACTTACCGGGGAGCTGTTTTTT. Translated, it gives CASTLGLTGELFF.

The rearrangement uses TRBV7-3 and TRBJ1-1; D ambiguous. The V gene lost 0 bases and the J gene lost 10 bases, with 12 bases spanning the gap. The CDR3 totals 13 residues. CDR1 is SGHTA, CDR2 FQGTGA, per germline. The CDR3 is CASSLTLGTGAFF. The CDR3 nucleotides are TGTGCCAGCAGCTTAACGTTGGGAACGGGAGCTTTCTTT. The whole variable domain, remainder taken from reference TRBV7-3 and TRBJ1-1, is GAGVSQTPSNKVTEKGKYVELRCDPISGHTALYWYRQSLGQGPEFLIYFQGTGAADDSGLPNDRFFAVRPEGSVSTLKIQRTERGDSAVYLCASSLTLGTGAFFGQGTRLTVV.

The J gene is TRBJ1-5, the V gene TRBV2; D not resolved. Germline lookup yields CDR1 SNHLY and CDR2 FYNNEI. The ends were cut back, 3 bases at V and 7 bases at J, with 7 bases in the middle. This CDR3 is built from 12 residues. The CDR3 region has the DNA TGTGCCAGCAGTGAGTTCGGCCAGCCCCAGCATTTT. The encoded protein is CASSEFGQPQHF.

V usage is TRBV20-1 and J usage is TRBJ1-2, with no clear D. Germline-derived CDR1 and CDR2 are DFQATT and SNEGSKA (reference sequence). Trimming shortened V by 6 bases and J by 5 bases, and 4 bases separated the two germline ends. The CDR3 spans 9 residues. The CDR3 DNA reads as TGCAGTGCCCAGTATGGCTACACCTTC. Its translation is CSAQYGYTF.

This chain links TRBV7-2 with TRBJ2-7, with D possibly matching TRBD1 (5 bases). From germline, CDR1 is SGHTA and CDR2 FQGNSA. This CDR3 is 15 amino acids long. The V end lost 1 base, the J end lost 1 base, and 11 bases lay between the germline ends. CDR3 residues: CASSLVWGGSYEQYF. DNA of the CDR3: TGTGCCAGCAGCTTAGTATGGGGCGGTTCCTACGAGCAGTACTTC. Variable domain in full (rest from reference TRBV7-2 and TRBJ2-7): GAGVSQSPSNKVTEKGKDVELRCDPISGHTALYWYRQSLGQGLEFLIYFQGNSAPDKSGLPSDRFSAERTGGSVSTLTIQRTQQEDSAVYLCASSLVWGGSYEQYFGPGTRLTVT.

This chain uses TRBV6-4 with TRBJ2-7; 8 nucleotides line up with TRBD2. The CDR3 sequence is 15 residues long. In germline, CDR1 is MRHNA, CDR2 SNTAGT. V gave up 3 bases and J gave up 2 bases; unmatched junction bases: 6. CDR3 amino acids: CASSESSGSTYEQYF. The CDR3 bases are TGTGCCAGCAGTGAGTCTAGCGGGTCTACCTACGAGCAGTACTTC.

Turning to this clone: Additional DNA sequences in this sample encode the identical CDR3. V and J are TRBV28 and TRBJ2-3; D perhaps matches TRBD1 (5 bases). This CDR3 contains 14 residues. Germline assignment: CDR1 MDHEN and CDR2 SYDVKM. Trimming took 5 bases from V and 1 from J, leaving 10 bases between them. The CDR3 coding sequence is TGTGCCAGCAGTCCCCTACAGGGCACAGATACGCAGTATTTT. Amino acids: CASSPLQGTDTQYF.

The V and J genes are TRBV6-1 and TRBJ2-2; 8 bases align to TRBD2. CDR3 size: 19 residues. Germline loops: CDR1 MNHNS, CDR2 SASEGT. V shed 2 bases and J 2 bases; nucleotides not matched to a gene: 13. CDR3 amino acids: CASSESVSGGTYNTGELFF. CDR3 nucleotide sequence: TGTGCCAGCAGTGAAAGTGTATCGGGGGGGACTTACAACACCGGGGAGCTGTTTTTT.

This chain uses TRBV28 with TRBJ1-4; D ambiguous. The germline V gene has CDR1 MDHEN and CDR2 SYDVKM. The CDR3 totals 13 residues. Trimming took off 3 bases at V and 10 bases at J, with 12 bases between the two ends. CDR3 protein: CASSLVSVGKLFF. For the CDR3, the DNA is TGTGCCAGCAGTTTGGTCAGTGTAGGAAAACTGTTTTTT.

The gene calls are TRBV5-6 and TRBJ1-6, with D tentatively TRBD1 (6 bases). The CDR3 is 16 residues long. The V gene lost 3 bases and the J gene lost 7 bases, with 17 bases spanning the gap. The germline gives CDR1 SGHDT, CDR2 YYEEEE. For the CDR3, the DNA is TGTGCCAGCAGCTCCCTAACAGGGTCGTGGAATTCACCCCTCCACTTT. The encoded protein is CASSSLTGSWNSPLHF.

The chain is built from TRBV11-2 and TRBJ2-7; a possible D gene is TRBD2 (6 bases). Germline CDR1 reads SGHAT; CDR2 reads FQNNGV. This CDR3 is built from 14 residues. V was trimmed by 7 bases and J by 0 bases, leaving 13 bases between them. CDR3 sequence: CASTFSGSSYEQYF. The CDR3 DNA follows: TGTGCCAGCACCTTTTCCGGGAGCTCCTACGAGCAGTACTTC. The full variable domain, completed using reference TRBV11-2 and TRBJ2-7, is EAGVAQSPRYKIIEKRQSVAFWCNPISGHATLYWYQQILGQGPKLLIQFQNNGVVDDSQLPKDRFSAERLKGVDSTLKIQPAKLEDSAVYLCASTFSGSSYEQYFGPGTRLTVT.

The CDR3 is CASSLTVQETQYF. The CDR3 nucleotides are TGTGCCAGCAGCTTAACGGTCCAAGAGACCCAGTACTTC. This rearrangement joins TRBV7-9 to TRBJ2-5; D remains ambiguous. Germline CDR1 is SEHNR and CDR2 is FQNEAQ (reference sequence). Trimming removed 2 bases from V and 1 base from J, with 5 bases in between. The CDR3 has 13 amino acids. The variable domain in full, completed from reference TRBV7-9 and TRBJ2-5, reads DTGVSQNPRHKITKRGQNVTFRCDPISEHNRLYWYRQTLGQGPEFLTYFQNEAQLEKSRLLSDRFSAERPKGSFSTLEIQRTEQGDSAMYLCASSLTVQETQYFGPGTRLLVL.

Only one count was recorded for this clone. V usage is TRBV10-3 and J usage is TRBJ2-1, with D tentatively TRBD2 (5 bases). Germline CDR1 reads ENHRY; CDR2 reads SYGVKD. The CDR3 consists of 12 residues. The V and J ends lost 7 bases and 7 bases respectively, with 11 bases between them. The CDR3 DNA sequence: TGTGCCATCAAAGAGGGAGAGAATGAGCAGTTCTTC. Amino acids: CAIKEGENEQFF.

The rearrangement joins TRBV5-1 to TRBJ1-1, with D possibly being TRBD1 (6 bases). Trimming shortened V by 2 bases and J by 4 bases, and 15 bases separated the two germline ends. The CDR3 has 15 residues. From germline, CDR1 is SGHRS and CDR2 YFSETQ. The CDR3 DNA sequence: TGCGCCAGCAGCTTAGACAGGACGACGACCACTGAAGCTTTCTTT. Amino acids: CASSLDRTTTTEAFF.

V usage is TRBV9 and J usage is TRBJ2-3; tentative D call: TRBD2 (6 bases). The ends were cut back, 0 bases at V and 6 bases at J, with 11 bases in the middle. The germline CDR1 and CDR2 sequences are SGDLS and YYNGEE. The CDR3 is 14 amino acids. The CDR3: CASSVGRLDDTQYF. DNA for the CDR3: TGTGCCAGCAGCGTAGGTAGACTAGATGATACGCAGTATTTT.

The table lists this clone with a count of one. This sample also contains other DNA sequences that code for the same CDR3. V is TRBV5-1 and J is TRBJ2-1; a possible D gene is TRBD2 (6 bases). The CDR3 is made up of 14 amino acids. V lost 5 bases and J lost 0, with 9 bases in between. CDR1 and CDR2 from the germline V gene are SGHRS and YFSETQ. In DNA form, the CDR3 reads TGCGCCAGCAGTAGCGGACTCTCCTACAATGAGCAGTTCTTC. Residues: CASSSGLSYNEQFF. The whole variable domain, filled in from reference TRBV5-1 and TRBJ2-1, reads KAGVTQTPRYLIKTRGQQVTLSCSPISGHRSVSWYQQTPGQGLQFLFEYFSETQRNKGNFPGRFSGRQFSNSRSEMNVSTLELGDSALYLCASSSGLSYNEQFFGPGTRLTVL.

The V and J genes are TRBV11-2 and TRBJ2-7, with D tentatively TRBD1 (5 bases). There are 16 residues in the CDR3. Germline V lookup: CDR1 SGHAT, CDR2 FQNNGV. V was pared by 2 bases and J by 5 bases, with 19 bases between. The CDR3 region has the DNA TGTGCCAGCAGCTTAAGTTTCCGGCAGGGTTCCCACGAGCAGTACTTC. Translated: CASSLSFRQGSHEQYF.